This TCR beta chain was identified during a study of cytotoxic CD8 clonotypes in ibrutinib-treated CLL. TCRdb keeps only in-frame clones here, not all; method: immunoSEQ multiplex PCR. This table has nearly 50,000 clones, roughly three fifths appearing once. Germline CDR1 and CDR2: LNHDA and SQIVND (reference sequence). This CDR3 comprises 15 residues. The V gene lost 8 bases and the J gene lost 10 bases, with 24 bases spanning the gap. The TCR was taken from a human donor with chronic lymphocytic leukemia. V and J are TRBV19 and TRBJ2-1, with D perhaps TRBD1 or TRBD2 (5 bases each). The sequences come from PBMCs, collected after 24 months of ibrutinib treatment. The CDR3 protein is CASRTGNYDSPEQFF. CDR3 sequence (DNA): TGTGCCAGTCGTACGGGAAACTATGACAGCCCGGAGCAGTTCTTC.